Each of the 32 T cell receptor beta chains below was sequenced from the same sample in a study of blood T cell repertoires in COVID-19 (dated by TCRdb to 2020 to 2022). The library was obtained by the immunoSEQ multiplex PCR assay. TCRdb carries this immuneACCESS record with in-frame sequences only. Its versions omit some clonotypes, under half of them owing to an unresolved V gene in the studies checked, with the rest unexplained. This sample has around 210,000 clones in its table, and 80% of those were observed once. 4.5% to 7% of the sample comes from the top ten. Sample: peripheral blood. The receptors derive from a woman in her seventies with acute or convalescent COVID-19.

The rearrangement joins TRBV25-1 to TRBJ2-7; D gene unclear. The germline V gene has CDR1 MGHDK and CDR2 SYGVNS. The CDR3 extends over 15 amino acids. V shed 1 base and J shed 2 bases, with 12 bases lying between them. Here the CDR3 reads CASSEWRGSTYEQYF. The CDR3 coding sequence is TGTGCCAGCAGTGAATGGAGAGGCTCCACCTACGAGCAGTACTTC.

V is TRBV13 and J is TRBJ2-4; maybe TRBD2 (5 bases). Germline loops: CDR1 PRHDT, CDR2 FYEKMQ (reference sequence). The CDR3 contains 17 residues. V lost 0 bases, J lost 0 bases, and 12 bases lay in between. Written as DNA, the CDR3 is TGTGCCAGCAGCTTAGGCTCGGGGAATAGAGCCAAAAACATTCAGTACTTC. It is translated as CASSLGSGNRAKNIQYF. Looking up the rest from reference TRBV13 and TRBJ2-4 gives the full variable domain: AAGVIQSPRHLIKEKRETATLKCYPIPRHDTVYWYQQGPGQDPQFLISFYEKMQSDKGSIPDRFSAQQFSDYHSELNMSSLELGDSALYFCASSLGSGNRAKNIQYFGAGTRLSVL.

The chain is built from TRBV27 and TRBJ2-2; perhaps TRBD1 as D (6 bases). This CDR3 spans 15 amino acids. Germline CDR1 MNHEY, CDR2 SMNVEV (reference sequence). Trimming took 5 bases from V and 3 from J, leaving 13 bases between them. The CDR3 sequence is CASSPKTGYTGELFF. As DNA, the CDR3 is TGTGCCAGCAGTCCCAAGACAGGATACACCGGGGAGCTGTTTTTT.

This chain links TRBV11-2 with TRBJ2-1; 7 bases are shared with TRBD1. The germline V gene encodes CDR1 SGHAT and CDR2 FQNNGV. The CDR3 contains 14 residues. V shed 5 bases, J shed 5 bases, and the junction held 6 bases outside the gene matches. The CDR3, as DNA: TGTGCCAGCAGCCTCGGGACAGAGGACAATGAGCAGTTCTTC. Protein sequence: CASSLGTEDNEQFF.

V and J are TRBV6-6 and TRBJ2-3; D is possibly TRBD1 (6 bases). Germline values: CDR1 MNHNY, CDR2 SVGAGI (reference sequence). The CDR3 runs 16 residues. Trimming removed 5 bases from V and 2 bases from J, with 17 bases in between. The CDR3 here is CASSLQQGTNTDTQYF. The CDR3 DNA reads TGTGCCAGCAGTCTGCAACAGGGAACCAACACAGATACGCAGTATTTT.

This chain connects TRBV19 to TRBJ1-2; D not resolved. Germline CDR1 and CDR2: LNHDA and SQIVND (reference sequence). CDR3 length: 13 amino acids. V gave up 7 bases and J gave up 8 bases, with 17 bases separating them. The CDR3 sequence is CASILDHSTGYTF. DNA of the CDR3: TGTGCCAGTATCCTAGATCACTCCACCGGCTACACCTTC.

The DNA of the CDR3 is TGTGCCAGCAGCGAAGCCGGGACTAGCGGCAATGAGCAGTTCTTC. Its protein product is CASSEAGTSGNEQFF. The rearrangement links TRBV21-1 to TRBJ2-1; no DNA check was done on the table's D call, TRBD2. TRBV21-1 represents a pseudogene. This CDR3 has 15 amino acids.

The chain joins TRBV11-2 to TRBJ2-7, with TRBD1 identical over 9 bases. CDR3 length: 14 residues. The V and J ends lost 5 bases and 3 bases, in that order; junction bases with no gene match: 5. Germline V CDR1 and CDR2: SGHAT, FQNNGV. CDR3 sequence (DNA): TGTGCCAGCAGCGCGGGACAGGGTCACTACGAGCAGTACTTC. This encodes CASSAGQGHYEQYF.

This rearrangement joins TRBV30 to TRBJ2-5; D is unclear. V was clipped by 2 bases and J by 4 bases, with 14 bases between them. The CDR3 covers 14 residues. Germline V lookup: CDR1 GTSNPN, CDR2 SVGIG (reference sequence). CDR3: CAWSKDITRETQYF. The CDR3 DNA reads TGTGCCTGGAGTAAAGACATAACGAGAGAGACCCAGTACTTC.

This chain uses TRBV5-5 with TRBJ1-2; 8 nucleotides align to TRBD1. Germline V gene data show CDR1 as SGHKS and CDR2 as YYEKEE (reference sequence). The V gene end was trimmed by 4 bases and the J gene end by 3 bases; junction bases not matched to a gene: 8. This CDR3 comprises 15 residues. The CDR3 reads CASSTQTGVDYGYTF. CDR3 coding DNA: TGTGCCAGCAGCACCCAGACAGGGGTCGACTATGGCTACACCTTC.

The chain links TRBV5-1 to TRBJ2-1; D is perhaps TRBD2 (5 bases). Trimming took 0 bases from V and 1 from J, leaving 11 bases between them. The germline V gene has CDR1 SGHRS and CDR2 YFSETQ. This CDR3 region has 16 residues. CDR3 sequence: CASSLGASGSYNEQFF. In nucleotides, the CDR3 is TGCGCCAGCAGCTTGGGGGCCTCGGGGTCCTACAATGAGCAGTTCTTC.

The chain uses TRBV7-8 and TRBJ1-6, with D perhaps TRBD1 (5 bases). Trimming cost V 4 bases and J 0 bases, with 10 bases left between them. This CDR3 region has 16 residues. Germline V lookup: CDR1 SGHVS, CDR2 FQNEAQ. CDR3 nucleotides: TGTGCCAGCAGCTCGACAGTGAGCTCCTATAATTCACCCCTCCACTTT. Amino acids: CASSSTVSSYNSPLHF.

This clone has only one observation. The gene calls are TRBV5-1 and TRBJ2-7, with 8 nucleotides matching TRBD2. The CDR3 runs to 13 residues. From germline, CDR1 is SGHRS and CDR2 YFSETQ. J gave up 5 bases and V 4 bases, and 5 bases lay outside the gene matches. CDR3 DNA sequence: TGCGCCAGCAGCACGGGGGGGTTCCACGAGCAGTACTTC. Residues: CASSTGGFHEQYF.

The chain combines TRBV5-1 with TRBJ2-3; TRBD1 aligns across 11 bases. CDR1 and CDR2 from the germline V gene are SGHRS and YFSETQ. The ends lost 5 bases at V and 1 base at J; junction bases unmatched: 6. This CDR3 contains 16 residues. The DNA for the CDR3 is TGCGCCAGCAGTCCTCCGGGACAGGGGGGCACAGATACGCAGTATTTT. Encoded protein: CASSPPGQGGTDTQYF.

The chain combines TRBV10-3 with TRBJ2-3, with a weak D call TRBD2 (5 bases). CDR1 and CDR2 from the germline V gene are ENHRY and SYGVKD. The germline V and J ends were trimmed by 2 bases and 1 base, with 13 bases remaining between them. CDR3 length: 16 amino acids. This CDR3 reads CAISEGSGVGTDTQYF. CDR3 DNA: TGTGCCATCAGTGAGGGCTCCGGGGTAGGCACAGATACGCAGTATTTT.

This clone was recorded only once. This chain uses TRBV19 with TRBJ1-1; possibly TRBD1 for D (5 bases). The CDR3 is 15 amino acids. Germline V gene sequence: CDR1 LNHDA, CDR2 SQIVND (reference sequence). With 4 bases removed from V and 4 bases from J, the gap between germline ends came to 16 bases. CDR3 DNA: TGTGCCAGTAGTACCCCAGGGCAGGTCGTCACTGAAGCTTTCTTT. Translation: CASSTPGQVVTEAFF.

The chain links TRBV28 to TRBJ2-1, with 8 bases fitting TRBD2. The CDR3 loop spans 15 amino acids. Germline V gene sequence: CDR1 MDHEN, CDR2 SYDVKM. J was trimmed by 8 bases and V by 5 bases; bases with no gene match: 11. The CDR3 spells CASSTNSGMEDEQFF. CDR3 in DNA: TGTGCCAGCAGTACCAATAGCGGGATGGAGGATGAGCAGTTCTTC.

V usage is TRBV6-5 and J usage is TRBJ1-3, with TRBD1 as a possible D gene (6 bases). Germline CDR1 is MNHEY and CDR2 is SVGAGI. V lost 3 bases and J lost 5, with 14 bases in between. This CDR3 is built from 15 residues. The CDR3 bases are TGTGCCAGCAGTTATCGTTTGGACAGACGAAACACCATATATTTT. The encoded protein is CASSYRLDRRNTIYF.

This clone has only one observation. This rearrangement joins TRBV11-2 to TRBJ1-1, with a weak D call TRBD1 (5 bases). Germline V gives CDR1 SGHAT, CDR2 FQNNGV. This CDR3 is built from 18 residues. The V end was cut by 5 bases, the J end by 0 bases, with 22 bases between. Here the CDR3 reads CASSPRARGSLLNTEAFF. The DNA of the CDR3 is TGTGCCAGCAGCCCCAGGGCCCGGGGGTCTCTACTGAACACTGAAGCTTTCTTT.

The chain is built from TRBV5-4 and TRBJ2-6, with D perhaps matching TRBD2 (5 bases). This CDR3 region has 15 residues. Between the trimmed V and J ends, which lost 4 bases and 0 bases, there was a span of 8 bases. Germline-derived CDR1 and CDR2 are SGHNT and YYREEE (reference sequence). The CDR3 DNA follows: TGTGCCAGCAGCCCTACTAGCTCTGGGGCCAACGTCCTGACTTTC. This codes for CASSPTSSGANVLTF.

CDR3 residues: CASSTQYSNYGYTF. CDR3 sequence (DNA): TGTGCCAGTAGTACGCAGTACAGCAACTATGGCTACACCTTC. The chain combines TRBV19 with TRBJ1-2; D is unresolved. CDR1 is LNHDA and CDR2 is SQIVND in the germline V gene (reference sequence). The CDR3 runs 14 residues. The V gene lost 4 bases and the J gene lost 2 bases, with 11 bases spanning the gap.

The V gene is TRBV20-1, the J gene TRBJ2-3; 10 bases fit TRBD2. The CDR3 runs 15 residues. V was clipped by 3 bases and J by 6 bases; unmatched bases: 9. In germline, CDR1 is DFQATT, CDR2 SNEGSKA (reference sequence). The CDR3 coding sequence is TGCAGTGCTAGTAGCCCTAGCGGGAGTCCGGATACGCAGTATTTT. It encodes CSASSPSGSPDTQYF.

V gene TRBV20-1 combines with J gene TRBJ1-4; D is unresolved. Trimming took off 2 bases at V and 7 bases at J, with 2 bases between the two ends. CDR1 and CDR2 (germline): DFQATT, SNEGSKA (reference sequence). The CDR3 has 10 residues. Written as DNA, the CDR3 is TGCAGTGCTAGACGTGAAAAACTGTTTTTT. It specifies CSARREKLFF.

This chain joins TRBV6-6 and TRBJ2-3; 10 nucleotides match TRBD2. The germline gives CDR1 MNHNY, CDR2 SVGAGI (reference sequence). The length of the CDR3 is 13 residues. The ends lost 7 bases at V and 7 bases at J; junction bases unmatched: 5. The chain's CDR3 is CASTAGGFHTQYF. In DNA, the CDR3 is TGTGCCAGCACAGCGGGAGGGTTTCATACGCAGTATTTT.

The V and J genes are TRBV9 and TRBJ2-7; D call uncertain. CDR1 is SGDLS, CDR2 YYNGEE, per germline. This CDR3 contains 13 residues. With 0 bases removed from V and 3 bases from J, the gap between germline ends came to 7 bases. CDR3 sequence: CASSVGPGYEQYF. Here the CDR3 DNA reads TGTGCCAGCAGCGTAGGGCCGGGCTACGAGCAGTACTTC.

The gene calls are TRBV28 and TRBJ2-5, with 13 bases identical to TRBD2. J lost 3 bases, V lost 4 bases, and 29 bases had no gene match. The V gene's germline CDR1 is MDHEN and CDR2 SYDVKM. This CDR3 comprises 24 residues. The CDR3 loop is CASSSPSLWGSRSWTSGSEETQYF. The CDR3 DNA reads TGTGCCAGCAGTTCTCCCTCATTGTGGGGGTCCCGTTCCTGGACTAGCGGGAGTGAAGAGACCCAGTACTTC.

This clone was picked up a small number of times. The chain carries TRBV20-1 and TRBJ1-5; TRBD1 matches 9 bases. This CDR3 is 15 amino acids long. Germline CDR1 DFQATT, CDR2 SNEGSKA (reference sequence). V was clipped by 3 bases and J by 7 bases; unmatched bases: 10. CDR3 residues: CSASGEQGAWQPQHF. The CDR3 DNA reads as TGCAGTGCTAGTGGGGAACAGGGGGCATGGCAGCCCCAGCATTTT.

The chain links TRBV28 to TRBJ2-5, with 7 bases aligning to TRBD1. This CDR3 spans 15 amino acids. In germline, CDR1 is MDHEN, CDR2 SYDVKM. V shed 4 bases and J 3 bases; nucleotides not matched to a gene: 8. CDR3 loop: CASSSRDRKKETQYF. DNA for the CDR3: TGTGCCAGCAGTTCCCGGGACAGAAAAAAAGAGACCCAGTACTTC.

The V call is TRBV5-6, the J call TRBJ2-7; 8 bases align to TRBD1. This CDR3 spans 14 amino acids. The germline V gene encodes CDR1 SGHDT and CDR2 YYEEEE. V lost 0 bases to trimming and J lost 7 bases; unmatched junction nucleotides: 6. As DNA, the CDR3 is TGTGCCAGCAGCTTGGGACAGGGGCAAGGGGAGCAGTACTTC. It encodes CASSLGQGQGEQYF.

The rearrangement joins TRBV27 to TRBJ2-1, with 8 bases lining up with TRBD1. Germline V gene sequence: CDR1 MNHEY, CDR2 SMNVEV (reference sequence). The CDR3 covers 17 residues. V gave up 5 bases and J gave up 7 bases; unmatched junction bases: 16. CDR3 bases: TGTGCCAGCAGTCCACGCCTGCAGGGGGCGCCAGGGAATGAGCAGTTCTTC. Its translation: CASSPRLQGAPGNEQFF.

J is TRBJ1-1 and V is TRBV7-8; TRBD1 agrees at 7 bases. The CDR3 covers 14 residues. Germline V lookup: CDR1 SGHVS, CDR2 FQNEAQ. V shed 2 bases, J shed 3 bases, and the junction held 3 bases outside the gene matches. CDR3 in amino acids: CASSLQGVYTEAFF. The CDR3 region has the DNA TGTGCCAGCAGCTTACAGGGGGTCTACACTGAAGCTTTCTTT. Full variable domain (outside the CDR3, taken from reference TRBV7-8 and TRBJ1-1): GAGVSQSPRYKVAKRGQDVALRCDPISGHVSLFWYQQALGQGPEFLTYFQNEAQLDKSGLPSDRFFAERPEGSVSTLKIQRTQQEDSAVYLCASSLQGVYTEAFFGQGTRLTVV.

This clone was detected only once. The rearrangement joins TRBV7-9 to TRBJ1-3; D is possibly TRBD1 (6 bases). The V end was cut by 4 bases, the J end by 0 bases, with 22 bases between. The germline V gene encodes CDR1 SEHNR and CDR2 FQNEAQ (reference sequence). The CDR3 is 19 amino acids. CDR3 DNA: TGTGCCAGCAGCTCCGGGACACTCAAAGGGAGAAGCTCTGGAAACACCATATATTTT. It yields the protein CASSSGTLKGRSSGNTIYF.